Sequencing of this T cell receptor (beta chain) was carried out in a study of shared clonotypes between healthy human individuals. This CDR3 spans 16 amino acids. Germline values: CDR1 SGHNT, CDR2 YYREEE (reference sequence). V shed 0 bases, J shed 0 bases, and the junction held 3 bases outside the gene matches. TCRdb's copy holds only in-frame clones and misses some; the assay was immunoSEQ multiplex PCR. Of about 460,000 clones in the sample, 60% to 80% were seen once. Sequencing was done on a sample of PBMCs. The TCR was taken from a woman between 40 and 50 years old in good health. Some clones in this sample may be carry-over from other donors' samples. The genes are TRBV5-4 and TRBJ1-5; 7 positions match TRBD1. The CDR3, as DNA: TGTGCCAGCAGCTTGGGGGACAGATATAGCAATCAGCCCCAGCATTTT. Translating gives CASSLGDRYSNQPQHF.